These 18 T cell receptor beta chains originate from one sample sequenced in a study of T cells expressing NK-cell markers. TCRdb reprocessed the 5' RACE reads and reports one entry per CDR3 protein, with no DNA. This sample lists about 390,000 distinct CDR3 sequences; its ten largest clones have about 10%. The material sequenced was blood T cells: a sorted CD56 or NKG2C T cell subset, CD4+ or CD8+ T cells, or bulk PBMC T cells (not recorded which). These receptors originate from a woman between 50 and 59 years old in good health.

The chain's CDR3 is CSATNLAGGGEQFF. The V call is TRBV29-1, the J call TRBJ2-1; lacking DNA, the TRBD2 call made by TCRdb goes unchecked. Germline-derived CDR1 and CDR2 are SQVTM and ANQGSEA. This CDR3 has 14 residues.

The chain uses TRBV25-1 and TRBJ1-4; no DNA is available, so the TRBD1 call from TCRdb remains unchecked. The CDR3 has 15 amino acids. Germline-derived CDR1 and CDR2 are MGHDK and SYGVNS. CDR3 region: CASSETGTANEKLFF.

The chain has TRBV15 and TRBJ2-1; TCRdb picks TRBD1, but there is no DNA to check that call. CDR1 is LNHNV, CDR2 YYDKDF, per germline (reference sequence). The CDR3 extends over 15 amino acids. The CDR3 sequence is CATSRGLTGDNEQFF.

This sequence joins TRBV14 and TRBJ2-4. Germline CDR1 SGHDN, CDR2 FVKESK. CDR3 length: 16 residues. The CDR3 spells CASSQGDGLAKNIQYF. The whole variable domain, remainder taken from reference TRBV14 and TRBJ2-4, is EAGVTQFPSHSVIEKGQTVTLRCDPISGHDNLYWYRRVMGKEIKFLLHFVKESKQDESGMPNNRFLAERTGGTYSTLKVQPAELEDSGVYFCASSQGDGLAKNIQYFGAGTRLSVL.

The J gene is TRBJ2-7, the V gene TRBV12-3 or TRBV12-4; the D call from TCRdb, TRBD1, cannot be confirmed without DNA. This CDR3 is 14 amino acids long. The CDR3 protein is CASSPWGTSYEQYF.

The CDR3 reads CASSQSGRQNYNEQFF. V gene TRBV6-4 combines with J gene TRBJ2-1; checking the TCRdb D call of TRBD2 is not possible without DNA. The CDR3 runs to 16 residues. Per germline, CDR1 MRHNA and CDR2 SNTAGT.

The CDR3 is CASSPGLVSEQFF. The chain couples TRBV12-3 or TRBV12-4 to TRBJ2-1; TCRdb outputs TRBD2, but without DNA this stays unchecked. The CDR3 consists of 13 residues.

This chain's CDR3 is CASEKLAADTQYF. The chain recombines TRBV7-9 with TRBJ2-3. CDR1 is SEHNR, CDR2 FQNEAQ, per germline (reference sequence). The length of the CDR3 is 13 residues.

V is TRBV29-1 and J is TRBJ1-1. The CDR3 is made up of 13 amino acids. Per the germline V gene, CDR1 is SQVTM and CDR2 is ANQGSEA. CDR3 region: CSVADGYDTEAFF.

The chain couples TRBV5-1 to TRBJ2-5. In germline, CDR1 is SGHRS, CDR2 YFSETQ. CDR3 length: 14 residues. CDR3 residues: CASSLGGYQETQYF.

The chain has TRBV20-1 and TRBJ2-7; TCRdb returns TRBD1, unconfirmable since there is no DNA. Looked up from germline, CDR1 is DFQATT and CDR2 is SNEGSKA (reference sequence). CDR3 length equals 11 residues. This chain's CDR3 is CSARDGTGKYF.

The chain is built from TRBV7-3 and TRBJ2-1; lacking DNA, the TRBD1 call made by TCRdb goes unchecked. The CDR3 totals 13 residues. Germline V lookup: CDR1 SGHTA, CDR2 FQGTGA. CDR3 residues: CASSSDRVGEQFF.

The chain's CDR3 is CASSPTNREPKGEAFF. The rearrangement joins TRBV12-3 or TRBV12-4 to TRBJ1-1; absent DNA, TCRdb's TRBD1 call cannot be checked. This CDR3 comprises 16 residues.

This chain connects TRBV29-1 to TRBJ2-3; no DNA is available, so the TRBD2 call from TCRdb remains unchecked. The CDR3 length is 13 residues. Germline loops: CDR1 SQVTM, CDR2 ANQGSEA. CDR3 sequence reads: CSVIEGPTDTQYF.

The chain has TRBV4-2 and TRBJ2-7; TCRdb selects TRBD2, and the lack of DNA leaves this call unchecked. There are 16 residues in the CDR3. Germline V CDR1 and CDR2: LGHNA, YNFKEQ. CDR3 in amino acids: CASSQGDRTSLGEQYF.

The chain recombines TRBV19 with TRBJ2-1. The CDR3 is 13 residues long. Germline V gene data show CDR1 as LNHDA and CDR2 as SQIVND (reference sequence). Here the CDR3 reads CASSIGVYNEQFF.

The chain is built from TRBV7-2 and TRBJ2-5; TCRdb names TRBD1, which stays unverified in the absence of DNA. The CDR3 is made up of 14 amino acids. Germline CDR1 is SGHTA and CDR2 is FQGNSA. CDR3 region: CASSGDRAEETQYF.

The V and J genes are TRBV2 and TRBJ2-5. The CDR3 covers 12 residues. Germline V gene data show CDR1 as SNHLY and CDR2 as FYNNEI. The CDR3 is CASSGGQETQYF.